These T cell receptor beta chains were read from a single sample in a study of CD8+ T cells in alopecia areata. The table came from immunoSEQ multiplex PCR; TCRdb's copy has only in-frame clones and leaves some out. The table records roughly 120,000 clones, roughly 60% of them present only once. The material sequenced was CD8+ T cells sorted from blood, taken at week 4, from a patient treated with tofacitinib. These receptors originate from a human donor with alopecia areata. The CDR3 runs from the conserved cysteine through the conserved F or W. Fields, in order: V gene, clone size, J gene, CDR3 length, D gene, CDR3 protein, CDR3 DNA. A D gene is named only where the DNA matches it firmly. Expanded clones get a size class; other rows say once, few or many, or leave the size out.

>TRBV2|.|TRBJ2-5|10|.
CASSESLLNF
TGTGCCAGCAGTGAATCGTTACTAAACTTC
>TRBV7-9|once|TRBJ1-2|15|.
CASSLAPGAAYGYTF
TGTGCCAGCAGCTTAGCGCCAGGGGCGGCCTATGGCTACACCTTC
>TRBV29-1|.|TRBJ2-3|13|TRBD2
CSAASGYTDTQYF
TGCAGCGCCGCTAGCGGGTACACAGATACGCAGTATTTT
>TRBV29-1|.|TRBJ2-7|14|.
CSVEVPDRSYEQYF
TGCAGCGTTGAGGTCCCGGACAGAAGCTACGAGCAGTACTTC
>TRBV15|.|TRBJ1-1|15|.
CATSTNAPLDTEAFF
TGTGCCACCAGCACAAACGCCCCTTTGGACACTGAAGCTTTCTTT
>TRBV5-1|few|TRBJ2-7|15|.
CASSYSSGQGYEQYF
TGCGCCAGCAGCTACTCGAGTGGCCAGGGCTACGAGCAGTACTTC
>TRBV30|.|TRBJ2-1|12|.
CAWSPEGTEQFF
TGTGCCTGGAGCCCGGAGGGAACTGAGCAGTTCTTC
>TRBV30|.|TRBJ1-1|14|.
CASLGDRMATEAFF
TGTGCCTCCTTGGGGGATCGAATGGCCACTGAAGCTTTCTTT
>TRBV12-5|.|TRBJ1-2|12|.
CASGREDYGYTF
TGTGCTAGTGGACGGGAGGACTATGGCTACACCTTC
>TRBV6-1|.|TRBJ2-3|16|.
CASSESVVGVPDTQYF
TGTGCCAGCAGTGAATCGGTCGTGGGGGTCCCAGATACGCAGTATTTT
>TRBV6-1|.|TRBJ2-3|16|.
CASSDSGPPGSDTQYF
TGTGCCAGCAGTGATTCAGGACCGCCGGGGTCCGATACGCAGTATTTT
>TRBV29-1|.|TRBJ2-2|13|TRBD2
CSVAGGEAGELFF
TGCAGCGTTGCGGGGGGAGAGGCCGGGGAGCTGTTTTTT
>TRBV7-2|.|TRBJ1-1|12|.
CASSLKGTEAFF
TGTGCCAGCAGCTTAAAGGGAACTGAAGCTTTCTTT
>TRBV9|.|TRBJ2-7|16|TRBD2
CASSVTSGGSSYEQYF
TGTGCCAGCAGCGTCACTAGCGGGGGGAGCTCCTACGAGCAGTACTTC
>TRBV29-1|.|TRBJ2-3|12|TRBD1
CSNRGVTDTQYF
TGCAGCAACAGGGGGGTAACAGATACGCAGTATTTT
>TRBV4-3|.|TRBJ2-3|16|.
CASSQDKGGPTDTQYF
TGCGCCAGCAGCCAAGATAAGGGGGGGCCCACAGATACGCAGTATTTT
>TRBV27|.|TRBJ2-2|16|.
CASSPETPSYTGELFF
TGTGCCAGCAGTCCCGAGACTCCTTCGTACACCGGGGAGCTGTTTTTT
>TRBV13|.|TRBJ1-5|15|.
CASSSSWDINQPQHF
TGTGCCAGCAGCTCCTCGTGGGACATCAACCAGCCCCAGCATTTT
>TRBV2|.|TRBJ1-3|17|.
CASSGREGSLSGNTIYF
TGTGCCAGCAGTGGACGGGAAGGTTCCCTCTCTGGAAACACCATATATTTT
>TRBV29-1|.|TRBJ1-2|11|.
CSVEGEDGYTF
TGCAGCGTTGAAGGGGAGGATGGCTACACCTTC
>TRBV4-2|.|TRBJ2-1|12|.
CASSGRYDEQFF
TGTGCCAGCAGCGGGCGGTACGATGAGCAGTTCTTC
>TRBV6-5|.|TRBJ1-1|15|TRBD1
CASSYFAGGGVEAFF
TGTGCCAGCAGTTACTTCGCAGGGGGAGGTGTTGAAGCTTTCTTT
>TRBV30|.|TRBJ1-3|16|.
CAWSGHAAHSGNTIYF
TGTGCCTGGTCGGGTCATGCGGCCCACTCTGGAAACACCATATATTTT
>TRBV5-6|.|TRBJ2-5|15|.
CASTYQASPPETQYF
TGTGCCAGCACTTACCAGGCTAGCCCACCGGAGACCCAGTACTTC
>TRBV29-1|.|TRBJ2-1|12|.
CSVEGPSNEQFF
TGCAGCGTTGAAGGTCCGAGCAATGAGCAGTTCTTC
>TRBV29-1|few|TRBJ2-7|13|.
CSAMGASSYEQYF
TGCAGCGCCATGGGGGCCTCTTCTTACGAGCAGTACTTC
>TRBV30|few|TRBJ1-1|12|.
CACREEDIEAFF
TGTGCCTGCAGAGAGGAGGACATTGAAGCTTTCTTT
>TRBV29-1|.|TRBJ1-1|14|TRBD1
CSVQTSGTGPEAFF
TGCAGCGTGCAAACGTCCGGGACAGGGCCCGAAGCTTTCTTT
>TRBV27|once|TRBJ2-7|13|.
CASSFRGGSEQYF
TGTGCCAGCAGTTTCAGGGGGGGCAGCGAGCAGTACTTC
>TRBV29-1|.|TRBJ1-2|13|.
CSADEGEGYGYTF
TGCAGCGCAGACGAGGGTGAGGGCTATGGCTACACCTTC
>TRBV29-1|.|TRBJ1-1|12|.
CSGLGVNTEAFF
TGCAGCGGCCTAGGGGTGAACACTGAAGCTTTCTTT
>TRBV29-1|.|TRBJ2-3|17|.
CSVEDVLGPMSTDTQYF
TGCAGCGTTGAAGACGTCTTGGGACCCATGAGCACAGATACGCAGTATTTT
>TRBV7-8|.|TRBJ1-4|14|.
CASSFRKDNEKLFF
TGTGCCAGCAGCTTTCGGAAGGATAATGAAAAACTGTTTTTT
>TRBV4-1|.|TRBJ2-7|15|.
CASSQAEDRYYEQYF
TGCGCCAGCAGCCAAGCGGAGGATAGGTACTACGAGCAGTACTTC
>TRBV28|few|TRBJ2-5|12|.
CASRMGVETQYF
TGTGCCAGCCGGATGGGGGTAGAGACCCAGTACTTC
>TRBV29-1|.|TRBJ2-1|13|.
CSTPGGLYNEQFF
TGCAGCACCCCGGGGGGCCTTTACAATGAGCAGTTCTTC
>TRBV23-1|.|TRBJ1-6|17|.
CASSQDPASSYNSPLHF
TGCGCCAGCAGTCAAGATCCAGCGAGCTCCTATAATTCACCCCTCCACTTT
>TRBV5-6|.|TRBJ2-5|12|.
CASSALGETQYF
TGTGCCAGCAGCGCACTAGGAGAGACCCAGTACTTC
>TRBV29-1|once|TRBJ2-5|15|.
CSGVGQPSDQETQYF
TGCAGCGGGGTTGGGCAACCCTCAGACCAAGAGACCCAGTACTTC
>TRBV29-1|.|TRBJ2-3|14|.
CSSVGGTETDTQYF
TGCAGCTCGGTTGGAGGAACCGAGACAGATACGCAGTATTTT
>TRBV6-6|few|TRBJ1-2|12|TRBD1
CASLTGGYGYTF
TGTGCCAGCCTCACAGGGGGCTATGGCTACACCTTC
>TRBV7-8|.|TRBJ1-1|15|.
CASSSGLGLNTEAFF
TGTGCCAGCAGCTCCGGGTTGGGCCTGAACACTGAAGCTTTCTTT
>TRBV5-6|.|TRBJ2-5|16|TRBD2
CASSLAGGAIEETQYF
TGTGCCAGCAGCTTGGCCGGGGGGGCCATCGAAGAGACCCAGTACTTC